The rows below give T cell receptor beta chains drawn from one sample of a study of T cell repertoires in cytomegalovirus infection. TCRdb reprocessed the reads with MiXCR, giving one entry per CDR3 protein. This table has about 300,000 distinct CDR3 sequences, about 8.8% appearing once. Sequenced input: PBMCs. These receptors originate from a human donor in good health (CMV status not recorded). Some clones in this sample may be carry-over from other donors' samples. Both conserved end residues are part of each CDR3. The D gene is left open where the match is weak. Expanded clones are given a class, and other clones once, few, many or no size at all.

cdr3_nt cdr3_aa v_call d_call clone_size j_call
TGTGCCAGCAGCTTATTGTGGGGATCTATGGGCTCGGATGAAAAACTGTTTTTT CASSLLWGSMGSDEKLFF TRBV7-8 - many TRBJ1-4
TGTGCCATCAGGGGGGACGGCTACACCTTC CAIRGDGYTF TRBV10-3 - many TRBJ1-2
TGTGCCAGCAGTTACCCCCCCGGGAAGTCCAGTGCACCCCTCCACTTT CASSYPPGKSSAPLHF TRBV6-6 - - TRBJ1-6
TGTGCCAGCAGTTTCACTAGAAAGACCCAGTACTTC CASSFTRKTQYF TRBV28 - many TRBJ2-5
TGTGCCAGCAGCCTAGGGGCATCGAACACTGAAGCTTTCTTT CASSLGASNTEAFF TRBV7-3 - many TRBJ1-1
TGTGCCAGTAGTAAGGGCTACAATGAGCAGTTCTTC CASSKGYNEQFF TRBV19 - many TRBJ2-1
TGTGCCAGCAGTCCCGGACTACGAAATCAGCCCCAGCATTTT CASSPGLRNQPQHF TRBV27 - - TRBJ1-5
TGTGCCAGTAGTTTGGCCCCTACTCCGAATGAAAAACTGTTTTTT CASSLAPTPNEKLFF TRBV19 - many TRBJ1-4
TGTGCCAGCAGCTTCCAGGGGGCGAAAAATCAGCCCCAGCATTTT CASSFQGAKNQPQHF TRBV7-8 TRBD1 many TRBJ1-5
TGTGCCAGCAGCCCTCGACAGAACACAGATACGCAGTATTTT CASSPRQNTDTQYF TRBV7-9 - many TRBJ2-3
TGTGCCAGCAGCACGACAGGGAATGGCTACACCTTC CASSTTGNGYTF TRBV2 TRBD1 - TRBJ1-2
TGTGCCAGCAGAACGCCGGGACAATATAATTCACCCCTCCACTTT CASRTPGQYNSPLHF TRBV6-6 - - TRBJ1-6
TGCGCCAGCAGCCAAGGGGCCCGGGACAGGAACTCCTACGAGCAGTACTTC CASSQGARDRNSYEQYF TRBV4-1 TRBD1 many TRBJ2-7
TGCGCCAGCAGTCAATCGATAGACTATGAGTACCAAGAGACCCAGTACTTC CASSQSIDYEYQETQYF TRBV23-1 - few TRBJ2-5
TGTGCCAGCACCTTCCCGGGGGGCGCGGAGACCCAGTACTTC CASTFPGGAETQYF TRBV7-9 - many TRBJ2-5
TGTGCCAGCAGCGTTACTAGCGGGGGGACGGTCACAGATACGCAGTATTTT CASSVTSGGTVTDTQYF TRBV7-2 TRBD2 many TRBJ2-3
TGTGCCAGCAGTTCGACTAGCGGGACCAGCGGGGGGTATGATACGCAGTATTTT CASSSTSGTSGGYDTQYF TRBV28 TRBD2 - TRBJ2-3
TGTGCCAGCAGTTATTCTCCGGGACTGGGGAACACTGAAGCTTTCTTT CASSYSPGLGNTEAFF TRBV6-2/TRBV6-3 - many TRBJ1-1
TGTGCCAGCAGTGGACGGGGGGGGAGACAAGAGACCCAGTACTTC CASSGRGGRQETQYF TRBV6-6 TRBD2 many TRBJ2-5
TGTGCCAGCAGCTGGGCTGAAGCTTTCTTT CASSWAEAFF TRBV7-9 - - TRBJ1-1
TGTGCCAGTAGTATAGATGTCGGAGAATACACTGAAGCTTTCTTT CASSIDVGEYTEAFF TRBV19 - many TRBJ1-1
TGCAGTGCCACCGGAGGGGTACAGGAAAAACTGTTTTTT CSATGGVQEKLFF TRBV20-1 - - TRBJ1-4
TGTGCCAGCAGCTTAGAAGTAGCGGGGAGAAGGAAGAAGACCCAGTACTTC CASSLEVAGRRKKTQYF TRBV7-4 TRBD2 many TRBJ2-5
TGTGCCATCACCGAGAGGACAGGGTATGGCTACACCTTC CAITERTGYGYTF TRBV10-3 TRBD1 many TRBJ1-2
TGTGCTAGTGGTAACGAGAGGGCTGAGCAGTTCTTC CASGNERAEQFF TRBV12-5 - many TRBJ2-1
TGTGCCAGCAGCGTGAGGTCGAACACTGAAGCTTTCTTT CASSVRSNTEAFF TRBV6-4 - many TRBJ1-1
TGTGCCAGCAGAATGGAGGGCAGGGGAGGAGTGACCCAGTACTTC CASRMEGRGGVTQYF TRBV5-4 - - TRBJ2-5
TGTGCCAGCAGTTTAGACAGCCAGATGCCCCAGCATTTT CASSLDSQMPQHF TRBV12-3/TRBV12-4 - many TRBJ1-5
TGTGCCAGCAGACCGGACAGACCTTATAATTCACCCCTCCACTTT CASRPDRPYNSPLHF TRBV12-3/TRBV12-4 - - TRBJ1-6
TGTGCCAGCAGCCCTCAGGGGGGGTTTGGAGAGACCCAGTACTTC CASSPQGGFGETQYF TRBV7-9 - - TRBJ2-5
TGCAGTGCTAGAACTACTCCAGGGTCTGGAAACACCATATATTTT CSARTTPGSGNTIYF TRBV20-1 - many TRBJ1-3
TGTGCCAGCAGTGGGGGGACTAGCGGTTTCCAAGAGACCCAGTACTTC CASSGGTSGFQETQYF TRBV28 TRBD2 many TRBJ2-5
TGTGCCAGCAGTTACGAGGGATTGGGGAGCTACACCTTC CASSYEGLGSYTF TRBV6-5 - - TRBJ1-2
TGCAGTGCATCTTCGACAGTCTTTACGAATGGCTACACCTTC CSASSTVFTNGYTF TRBV20-1 - few TRBJ1-2
TGTGCCAGCAGCCAAGCGGACAGGGGGGAAAACACCATATATTTT CASSQADRGENTIYF TRBV14 TRBD1 - TRBJ1-3
TGTGCCAGCAGCCAAGATTCCGGAAAAGGGACAAGAGGCAATCAGCCCCAGCATTTT CASSQDSGKGTRGNQPQHF TRBV14 - many TRBJ1-5
TGCAGTGCTATATGGAGCAATCAGCCCCAGCATTTT CSAIWSNQPQHF TRBV20-1 - - TRBJ1-5